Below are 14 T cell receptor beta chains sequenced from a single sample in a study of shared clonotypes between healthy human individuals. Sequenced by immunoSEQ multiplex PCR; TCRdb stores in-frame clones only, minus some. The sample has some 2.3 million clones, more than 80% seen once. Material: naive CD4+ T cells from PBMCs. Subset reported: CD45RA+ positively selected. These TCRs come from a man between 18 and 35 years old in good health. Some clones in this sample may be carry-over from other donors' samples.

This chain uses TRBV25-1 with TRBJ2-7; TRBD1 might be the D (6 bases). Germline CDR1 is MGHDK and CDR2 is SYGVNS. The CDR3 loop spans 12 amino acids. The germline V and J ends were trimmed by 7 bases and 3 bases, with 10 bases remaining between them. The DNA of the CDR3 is TGTGCCAGCACCGGGGACAACTACGAGCAGTACTTC. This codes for CASTGDNYEQYF.

The DNA of the CDR3 is TGTGCCAGCAGCCCTCAGTGGCGGTCAAGCTCTGGAAACACCATATATTTT. Its protein is CASSPQWRSSSGNTIYF. The rearrangement joins TRBV21-1 to TRBJ1-3. TRBV21-1 has pseudogene status. This CDR3 is built from 17 residues.

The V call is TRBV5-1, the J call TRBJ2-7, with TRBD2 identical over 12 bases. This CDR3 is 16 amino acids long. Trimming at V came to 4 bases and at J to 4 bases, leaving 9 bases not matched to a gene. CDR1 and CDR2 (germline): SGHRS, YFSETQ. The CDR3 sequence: CASSDRLAGVTYEQYF. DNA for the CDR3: TGCGCCAGCAGCGACCGACTAGCGGGAGTAACGTACGAGCAGTACTTC.

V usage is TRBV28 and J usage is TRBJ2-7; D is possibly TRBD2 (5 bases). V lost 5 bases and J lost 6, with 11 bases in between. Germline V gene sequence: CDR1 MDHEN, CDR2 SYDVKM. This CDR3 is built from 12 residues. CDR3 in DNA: TGTGCCAGCAGTGAGACTAAAATCGAGCAGTACTTC. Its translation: CASSETKIEQYF.

CDR3 DNA sequence: TGTGCCAGCAGTCCGGGACTAGTAATAGATACGCAGTATTTT. It yields the protein CASSPGLVIDTQYF. The chain couples TRBV27 to TRBJ2-3, with 8 bases fitting TRBD2. Germline-derived CDR1 and CDR2 are MNHEY and SMNVEV (reference sequence). The junction had 6 bases not matched to a gene; V was cut back by 5 bases and J by 5 bases. The CDR3 is made up of 14 amino acids.

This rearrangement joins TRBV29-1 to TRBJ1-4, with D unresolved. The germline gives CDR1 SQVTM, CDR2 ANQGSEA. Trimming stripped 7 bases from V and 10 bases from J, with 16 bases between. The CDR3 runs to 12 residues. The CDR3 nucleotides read TGCAGCGCGCAGCGTTCCGGCGGAAAACTGTTTTTT. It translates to CSAQRSGGKLFF. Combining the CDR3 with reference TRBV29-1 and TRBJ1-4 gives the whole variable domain SAVISQKPSRDICQRGTSLTIQCQVDSQVTMMFWYRQQPGQSLTLIATANQGSEATYESGFVIDKFPISRPNLTFSTLTVSNMSPEDSSIYLCSAQRSGGKLFFGSGTQLSVL.

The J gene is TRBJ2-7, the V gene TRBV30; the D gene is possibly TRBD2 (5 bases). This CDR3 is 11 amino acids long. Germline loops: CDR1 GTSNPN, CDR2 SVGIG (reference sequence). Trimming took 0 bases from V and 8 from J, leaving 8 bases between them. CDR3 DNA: TGTGCCTGGAGTGTAGCGGAACAGCAGTACTTC. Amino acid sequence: CAWSVAEQQYF.

CDR3 residues: CASSLRGPSLGEQYF. The CDR3 coding sequence is TGTGCCAGCAGCCTGAGGGGCCCCTCATTGGGTGAGCAGTACTTC. The chain is built from TRBV7-8 and TRBJ2-7; D might be TRBD1 or TRBD2, each matching 5 bases. V was trimmed by 5 bases and J by 7 bases, leaving 21 bases between them. CDR3 length: 15 amino acids. CDR1 SGHVS and CDR2 FQNEAQ come from the germline V gene.

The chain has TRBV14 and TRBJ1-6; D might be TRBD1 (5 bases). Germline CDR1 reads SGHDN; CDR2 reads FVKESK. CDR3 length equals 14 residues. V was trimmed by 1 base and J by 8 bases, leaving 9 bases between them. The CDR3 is CASSQVEGDSPLHF. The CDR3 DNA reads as TGTGCCAGCAGCCAAGTGGAAGGGGATTCACCCCTCCACTTT. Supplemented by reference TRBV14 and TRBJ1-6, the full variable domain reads EAGVTQFPSHSVIEKGQTVTLRCDPISGHDNLYWYRRVMGKEIKFLLHFVKESKQDESGMPNNRFLAERTGGTYSTLKVQPAELEDSGVYFCASSQVEGDSPLHFGNGTRLTVT.

CDR3: CASSFQRSGETQYF. For the CDR3, the DNA is TGTGCCAGCAGCTTCCAGCGTTCTGGGGAGACCCAGTACTTC. The chain links TRBV5-4 to TRBJ2-5, with D uncertain. V lost 2 bases, J lost 5 bases, and 13 bases lay in between. Per the germline V gene, CDR1 is SGHNT and CDR2 is YYREEE (reference sequence). The CDR3 length is 14 residues.

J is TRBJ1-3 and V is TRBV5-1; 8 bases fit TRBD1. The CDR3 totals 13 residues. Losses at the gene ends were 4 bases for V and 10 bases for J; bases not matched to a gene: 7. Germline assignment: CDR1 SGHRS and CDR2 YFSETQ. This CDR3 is CASSPDREGTIYF. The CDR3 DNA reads TGCGCCAGCAGCCCGGACAGGGAAGGAACCATATATTTT.

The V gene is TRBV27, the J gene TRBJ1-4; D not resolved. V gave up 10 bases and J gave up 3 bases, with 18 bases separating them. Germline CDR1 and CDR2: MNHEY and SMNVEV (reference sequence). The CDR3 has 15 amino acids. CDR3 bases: TGTGCCACAAGGTCCGGGTTTAGGCCTAATGAAAAACTGTTTTTT. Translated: CATRSGFRPNEKLFF.

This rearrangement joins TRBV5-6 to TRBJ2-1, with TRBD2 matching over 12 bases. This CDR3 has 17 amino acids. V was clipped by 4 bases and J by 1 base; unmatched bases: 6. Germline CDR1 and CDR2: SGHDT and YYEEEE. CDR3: CASSTRTSGESYNEQFF. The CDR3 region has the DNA TGTGCCAGCAGCACCAGGACTAGCGGGGAATCCTACAATGAGCAGTTCTTC.

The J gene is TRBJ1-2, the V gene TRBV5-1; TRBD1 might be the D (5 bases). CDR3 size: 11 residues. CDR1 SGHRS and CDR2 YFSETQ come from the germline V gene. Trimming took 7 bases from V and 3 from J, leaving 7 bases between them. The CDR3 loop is CASGGDYGYTF. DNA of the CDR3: TGCGCCAGCGGGGGGGACTATGGCTACACCTTC.